A single sample gave rise to the 17 T cell receptor beta chains below, sequenced in a study of circulating and synovial CD4+ cells in juvenile arthritis. Some clones are missing from TCRdb's copy, which holds only in-frame ones; the method was immunoSEQ multiplex PCR. There are about 33,000 clones in the sample; more than 90% occur only once, and around 0.15% lies in the top ten. The sequencing input was CD4+ T cells from blood. The source of these receptors is a human donor with juvenile idiopathic arthritis.

This clone was seen once. The chain uses TRBV9 and TRBJ2-7; possibly TRBD2 for D (6 bases). This CDR3 has 15 amino acids. Deletions cut 0 bases from V and 2 bases from J, with 12 bases between. Germline lookup yields CDR1 SGDLS and CDR2 YYNGEE. The CDR3 DNA is TGTGCCAGCAGCGTAGACGGGGGTAGCGCCTACGAGCAGTACTTC. Translating it yields CASSVDGGSAYEQYF.

This clone appeared once. The chain carries TRBV27 and TRBJ2-7; D uncertain. CDR1 and CDR2 from the germline V gene are MNHEY and SMNVEV (reference sequence). Trimming took 1 base from V and 0 from J, leaving 10 bases between them. The CDR3 consists of 15 residues. CDR3 amino acids: CASSLYPDSSYEQYF. The CDR3 DNA follows: TGTGCCAGCAGTTTATATCCTGATAGCTCCTACGAGCAGTACTTC.

V is TRBV6-5 and J is TRBJ1-2; 8 bases agree with TRBD1. The length of the CDR3 is 13 residues. Unmatched junction bases numbered 6, after V lost 5 bases and J lost 7 bases. The germline gives CDR1 MNHEY, CDR2 SVGAGI. CDR3 region: CASSERQGSGYTF. DNA of the CDR3: TGTGCCAGCAGTGAACGACAGGGGAGTGGCTACACCTTC.

This clone has only one observation. V is TRBV5-6 and J is TRBJ2-7, with 11 nucleotides matching TRBD1. The CDR3 is 14 amino acids. Trimming took 3 bases from V and 3 from J; bases not matched to a gene: 2. CDR1 and CDR2 from the germline V gene are SGHDT and YYEEEE. Here the CDR3 DNA reads TGTGCCAGCAGCTGGGGACAGGGGGTCTACGAGCAGTACTTC. As protein: CASSWGQGVYEQYF. The full variable domain, in which reference TRBV5-6 and TRBJ2-7 provide the parts outside the CDR3, is DAGVTQSPTHLIKTRGQQVTLRCSPKSGHDTVSWYQQALGQGPQFIFQYYEEEERQRGNFPDRFSGHQFPNYSSELNVNALLLGDSALYLCASSWGQGVYEQYFGPGTRLTVT.

The V call is TRBV6-1, the J call TRBJ1-1; D unclear. Germline values: CDR1 MNHNS, CDR2 SASEGT. The CDR3 contains 15 residues. V lost 6 bases and J 6 bases, leaving 20 bases between the germline ends. The DNA for the CDR3 is TGTGCCAGCAGGGGCCGAACGGGCGGGATCGCTGAAGCTTTCTTT. Translated: CASRGRTGGIAEAFF.

This chain joins TRBV7-2 and TRBJ1-2, with D perhaps TRBD1 (6 bases). The CDR3 sequence is 14 residues long. Trimming left V 5 bases short and J 8 bases short, with 18 bases between. From germline, CDR1 is SGHTA and CDR2 FQGNSA. The CDR3 here is CASSNRDTGRGYTF. The CDR3 DNA reads TGTGCCAGCAGCAACCGGGACACCGGACGGGGCTACACCTTC.

In nucleotides, the CDR3 is TGTGCCAGCGTAGGGACACCGAACACTGAAGCTTTCTTT. It encodes CASVGTPNTEAFF. The chain recombines TRBV6-5 with TRBJ1-1; perhaps TRBD1 as D (6 bases). Germline V gives CDR1 MNHEY, CDR2 SVGAGI. The CDR3 totals 13 residues. The V end was cut by 8 bases, the J end by 1 base, with 11 bases between.

The chain has TRBV4-1 and TRBJ2-6, with D perhaps TRBD1 (5 bases). The germline gives CDR1 MGHRA, CDR2 YSYEKL. The CDR3 is 15 residues long. V gave up 5 bases and J gave up 0 bases, with 8 bases separating them. The CDR3 region is CASSNRTSGANVLTF. The CDR3 DNA is TGCGCCAGCAGCAACAGGACCTCTGGGGCCAACGTCCTGACTTTC.

The chain's CDR3 is CASSQWDRGPEAFF. CDR3 nucleotides: TGCGCCAGCAGCCAATGGGACAGGGGGCCTGAAGCTTTCTTT. The chain joins TRBV4-3 to TRBJ1-1; TRBD1 matches at 12 bases. The CDR3 covers 14 residues. Germline V gives CDR1 LGHNA, CDR2 YSLEER. The ends lost 2 bases at V and 6 bases at J; junction bases unmatched: 1.

The chain carries TRBV18 and TRBJ2-3; weak D call: TRBD2 (7 bases). V was shortened by 6 bases and J by 6 bases, with 13 bases between the two germline ends. The V gene's germline CDR1 is KGHSH and CDR2 LQKENI. CDR3 length equals 13 residues. The CDR3, as DNA: TGTGCCAGCTCTCCTCGGGGGGCGGATACGCAGTATTTT. Protein product: CASSPRGADTQYF.

The chain combines TRBV5-1 with TRBJ2-5; no clear D gene. The ends were cut back, 0 bases at V and 5 bases at J, with 5 bases in the middle. CDR3 length: 12 amino acids. Germline CDR1 and CDR2: SGHRS and YFSETQ. DNA for the CDR3: TGCGCCAGCAGCTTGGGGGCGGAGACCCAGTACTTC. This gives the protein CASSLGAETQYF.

The rearrangement links TRBV11-2 to TRBJ1-2, with TRBD1 as a possible D gene (6 bases). V shed 9 bases and J shed 4 bases, with 15 bases lying between them. The CDR3 is 13 amino acids. The germline CDR1 and CDR2 sequences are SGHAT and FQNNGV. This CDR3 reads CASTSGTIYGYTF. CDR3 in DNA: TGTGCCAGTACAAGCGGGACAATCTATGGCTACACCTTC.

This chain joins TRBV4-3 and TRBJ1-2, with D maybe TRBD1 (6 bases). The CDR3 runs 15 residues. Per the germline V gene, CDR1 is LGHNA and CDR2 is YSLEER. Trimming took 3 bases from V and 0 from J, leaving 11 bases between them. The CDR3 sequence is CASSHYQGTNYGYTF. The CDR3 coding sequence is TGCGCCAGCAGCCACTATCAGGGGACTAACTATGGCTACACCTTC.

This CDR3 reads CASERDTDTQYF. The CDR3 bases are TGTGCCAGTGAGCGGGATACAGATACGCAGTATTTT. This chain links TRBV28 with TRBJ2-3, with TRBD2 matching over 7 bases. Germline V gene lookup returns CDR1 MDHEN and CDR2 SYDVKM. The CDR3 covers 12 residues. After removal of 9 bases from V and 3 bases from J, the junction contained 3 bases not matched to a gene.

V usage is TRBV19 and J usage is TRBJ1-5; D ambiguous. CDR1 is LNHDA, CDR2 SQIVND, per germline (reference sequence). V dropped 6 bases and J dropped 7 bases, with 10 bases sitting between them. This CDR3 spans 12 amino acids. DNA of the CDR3: TGTGCCAGTAGCGAGTTCACCCAGCCCCAGCATTTT. The encoded protein is CASSEFTQPQHF.

V is TRBV28 and J is TRBJ1-1, with 7 positions matching TRBD1. V was pared by 3 bases and J by 2 bases, with 6 bases of the junction left unmatched. There are 15 residues in the CDR3. CDR1 is MDHEN and CDR2 is SYDVKM in the germline V gene. In DNA, the CDR3 is TGTGCCAGCAGTTTCCTGGACAGGCGAAACACTGAAGCTTTCTTT. This encodes CASSFLDRRNTEAFF.

The chain links TRBV5-4 to TRBJ2-7; 7 nucleotides align to TRBD1. V was pared by 4 bases and J by 2 bases, with 9 bases of the junction left unmatched. There are 15 residues in the CDR3. Germline V gives CDR1 SGHNT, CDR2 YYREEE (reference sequence). The CDR3 nucleotides read TGTGCCAGCAGCCCCACCGGGACAGCAACCTACGAGCAGTACTTC. This codes for CASSPTGTATYEQYF.